The 20 T cell receptor beta chains reported below all come from one sample, sequenced in a study of cytomegalovirus exposure and HLA in healthy donors. The study ran its PCR with 60 Vbeta and 13 Jbeta primers. Only in-frame clones appear in the TCRdb table, and some are missing; sequencing was by immunoSEQ multiplex PCR. The sample yields under 250,000 clones, approximately 82% seen once. Sequencing was carried out using PBMCs. These receptors were collected from a male donor in good health and CMV-seronegative.

The J gene is TRBJ2-2, the V gene TRBV13, with D unclear. The CDR3 is 16 amino acids. Germline CDR1 and CDR2: PRHDT and FYEKMQ (reference sequence). Trimming removed 2 bases at V and 3 bases at J, with 13 bases between. CDR3 region: CASSLKVLRDTGELFF. CDR3 DNA: TGTGCCAGCAGCTTAAAAGTTCTCCGGGACACCGGGGAGCTGTTTTTT.

V and J are TRBV2 and TRBJ2-2; the match to TRBD1 covers 7 bases. V gave up 4 bases and J gave up 7 bases; unmatched junction bases: 9. Germline assignment: CDR1 SNHLY and CDR2 FYNNEI. This CDR3 contains 15 residues. For the CDR3, the DNA is TGTGCCAGCAGTGGCCCGGGACAGAGGATCGGGGAGCTGTTTTTT. Translated, it gives CASSGPGQRIGELFF.

The sample holds a few counts of this clone. Here the CDR3 reads CASSLWDRGSYEQYF. The CDR3 nucleotides are TGTGCCAGCAGTTTATGGGACAGGGGCTCCTACGAGCAGTACTTC. The chain has TRBV28 and TRBJ2-7; 9 bases are shared with TRBD1. Trimming took 0 bases from V and 0 from J; bases not matched to a gene: 0. Germline V gene sequence: CDR1 MDHEN, CDR2 SYDVKM. The CDR3 runs 15 residues. Looking up the rest from reference TRBV28 and TRBJ2-7 gives the full variable domain: DVKVTQSSRYLVKRTGEKVFLECVQDMDHENMFWYRQDPGLGLRLIYFSYDVKMKEKGDIPEGYSVSREKKERFSLILESASTNQTSMYLCASSLWDRGSYEQYFGPGTRLTVT.

The chain carries TRBV7-3 and TRBJ2-1, with D possibly TRBD1 on 7 matching bases. The CDR3 extends over 16 amino acids. Trimming left V 8 bases short and J 5 bases short, with 22 bases between. Germline CDR1 is SGHTA and CDR2 is FQGTGA. The CDR3 loop reads CASYKSTGRKDNEQFF. The CDR3 bases are TGTGCCAGCTATAAATCGACAGGGAGGAAGGACAATGAGCAGTTCTTC.

The rearrangement joins TRBV28 to TRBJ2-3; D is possibly TRBD1 (6 bases). Germline V gene data show CDR1 as MDHEN and CDR2 as SYDVKM. V was clipped by 6 bases and J by 0 bases, with 19 bases between them. This CDR3 is built from 17 residues. The CDR3 sequence: CASSHGGLSISTDTQYF. The CDR3 coding sequence is TGTGCCAGCAGCCATGGGGGCCTTTCGATTAGCACAGATACGCAGTATTTT.

The chain couples TRBV28 to TRBJ1-6; 9 nucleotides align to TRBD1. This CDR3 is 17 amino acids long. V lost 5 bases to trimming and J lost 6 bases; unmatched junction nucleotides: 11. Germline V gene sequence: CDR1 MDHEN, CDR2 SYDVKM. CDR3 nucleotides: TGTGCCAGCAGTGCCCCCGGGACAGGGACGGGTAATTCACCCCTCCACTTT. It specifies CASSAPGTGTGNSPLHF.

The genes are TRBV28 and TRBJ2-3; 9 bases are a match to TRBD2. V gave up 1 base and J gave up 2 bases; unmatched junction bases: 13. The CDR3 contains 19 residues. The germline V gene has CDR1 MDHEN and CDR2 SYDVKM. CDR3 residues: CASSLSMGSLAGPTDTQYF. The CDR3 coding sequence is TGTGCCAGCAGTTTATCCATGGGTTCTCTAGCGGGACCCACAGATACGCAGTATTTT.

This clone was detected once. V and J are TRBV5-1 and TRBJ2-7; 12 nucleotides align to TRBD1. CDR1 is SGHRS and CDR2 is YFSETQ in the germline V gene. CDR3 size: 14 residues. Losses at the gene ends were 3 bases for V and 4 bases for J; bases not matched to a gene: 2. CDR3 loop: CASSWDRGQYEQYF. CDR3 in DNA: TGCGCCAGCAGCTGGGACAGGGGGCAATACGAGCAGTACTTC.

The V gene is TRBV4-2, the J gene TRBJ1-3, with TRBD1 as a possible D gene (6 bases). From germline, CDR1 is LGHNA and CDR2 YNFKEQ. This CDR3 comprises 13 residues. With 1 base removed from V and 10 bases from J, the gap between germline ends came to 11 bases. The CDR3 nucleotides are TGTGCCAGCAGCCAAGGGCTAAGGGGGACCATATATTTT. As protein: CASSQGLRGTIYF.

This chain uses TRBV7-9 with TRBJ2-1; a possible D gene is TRBD2 (7 bases). The CDR3 has 15 residues. V lost 1 base and J lost 4, with 11 bases in between. CDR1 is SEHNR and CDR2 is FQNEAQ in the germline V gene (reference sequence). The CDR3 is CASSLGAGAYNEQFF. The CDR3 DNA reads as TGTGCCAGCAGCTTAGGGGCGGGGGCTTACAATGAGCAGTTCTTC.

The chain uses TRBV6-1 and TRBJ2-7; TRBD2 is a possible D gene (6 bases). The CDR3 spans 15 residues. Germline CDR1 and CDR2: MNHNS and SASEGT. V lost 2 bases and J 6 bases, leaving 17 bases between the germline ends. This CDR3 reads CASSESGVSVVEQYF. The CDR3 DNA sequence: TGTGCCAGCAGTGAATCGGGGGTTAGTGTTGTCGAGCAGTACTTC.

The V gene is TRBV6-5, the J gene TRBJ1-2, with a possible D match to TRBD1 (6 bases). Trimming shortened V by 4 bases and J by 3 bases, and 9 bases separated the two germline ends. CDR1 is MNHEY, CDR2 SVGAGI, per germline. This CDR3 is 13 amino acids long. The CDR3 is CASSSQGYYGYTF. CDR3 coding DNA: TGTGCCAGCAGTTCTCAGGGGTACTATGGCTACACCTTC.

The chain uses TRBV27 and TRBJ2-1; 7 positions match TRBD2. V was pared by 3 bases and J by 7 bases, with 15 bases of the junction left unmatched. CDR1 and CDR2 (germline): MNHEY, SMNVEV (reference sequence). This CDR3 region has 17 residues. The CDR3 nucleotides read TGTGCCAGCAGTTTGGGTTATCGGGGAGGGCCTGGGAATGAGCAGTTCTTC. It specifies CASSLGYRGGPGNEQFF.

The rearrangement joins TRBV10-1 to TRBJ2-1; weak D call: TRBD2 (6 bases). This CDR3 region has 16 residues. Trimming pared 7 bases from V and 3 bases from J, leaving 19 bases between. The germline V gene encodes CDR1 WNHNN and CDR2 SYGVQD (reference sequence). CDR3 DNA sequence: TGCGCCAGCAAGACCCATAGCGGCCCCCACTACAATGAGCAGTTCTTC. This sequence encodes CASKTHSGPHYNEQFF.

This clone was counted a single time. V usage is TRBV11-2 and J usage is TRBJ1-4, with D hard to call. The CDR3 sequence is 14 residues long. Per the germline V gene, CDR1 is SGHAT and CDR2 is FQNNGV. Deletions cut 5 bases from V and 7 bases from J, with 14 bases between. The CDR3 is CASSPRRTAEKLFF. CDR3 nucleotides: TGTGCCAGCAGCCCCCGCAGAACAGCTGAAAAACTGTTTTTT.

This clone has just a few counts. This rearrangement joins TRBV27 to TRBJ1-3; D not resolved. V was trimmed by 5 bases and J by 2 bases, leaving 13 bases between them. The length of the CDR3 is 15 residues. Germline V gene sequence: CDR1 MNHEY, CDR2 SMNVEV (reference sequence). The CDR3 here is CASSGGESPGNTIYF. The DNA of the CDR3 is TGTGCCAGCAGTGGAGGCGAGAGTCCTGGAAACACCATATATTTT.

The V and J genes are TRBV18 and TRBJ2-7; the D gene is possibly TRBD1 (5 bases). V was clipped by 5 bases and J by 6 bases, with 20 bases between them. Germline lookup yields CDR1 KGHSH and CDR2 LQKENI. The CDR3 extends over 15 amino acids. The CDR3 DNA is TGTGCCAGCTCAGAATCAGGGTCTTGGGCGTCCGAGCAGTACTTC. Translating gives CASSESGSWASEQYF.

The genes are TRBV2 and TRBJ2-1; no clear D gene. This CDR3 is 17 amino acids long. Germline CDR1 is SNHLY and CDR2 is FYNNEI. V shed 5 bases and J shed 2 bases, with 19 bases lying between them. CDR3 sequence: CASSSFGGQLTYNEQFF. The CDR3 DNA follows: TGTGCCAGCAGTTCCTTCGGTGGCCAACTAACCTACAATGAGCAGTTCTTC.

The table lists this clone with a few counts. The CDR3: CASSSTPGQGEKLFF. CDR3 coding DNA: TGTGCCAGCAGCTCAACCCCGGGACAGGGAGAAAAACTGTTTTTT. The chain uses TRBV9 and TRBJ1-4; 9 nucleotides align to TRBD1. The CDR3 length is 15 residues. Trimming cost V 4 bases and J 8 bases; bases outside gene matches: 9. Germline V gives CDR1 SGDLS, CDR2 YYNGEE. Full variable domain (missing parts from reference TRBV9 and TRBJ1-4): DSGVTQTPKHLITATGQRVTLRCSPRSGDLSVYWYQQSLDQGLQFLIQYYNGEERAKGNILERFSAQQFPDLHSELNLSSLELGDSALYFCASSSTPGQGEKLFFGSGTQLSVL.

This clone was found a few times. The gene calls are TRBV2 and TRBJ2-1; a possible D gene is TRBD1 (5 bases). Germline V gene data show CDR1 as SNHLY and CDR2 as FYNNEI. V shed 2 bases and J shed 0 bases, with 23 bases lying between them. The CDR3 contains 20 residues. CDR3 nucleotide sequence: TGTGCCAGCAGTGAACTCAGCAGGGCCCTTCATCTCTCCTCCTACAATGAGCAGTTCTTC. Translating it yields CASSELSRALHLSSYNEQFF.